One and the same sample provided the 16 T cell receptor beta chains below, sequenced in a study of T cells after yellow fever vaccination. TCRdb redid the calling of the 5' RACE reads with MiXCR, one entry per CDR3 protein. The data show fewer than 500,000 distinct CDR3 sequences, around 20% seen once. The sequencing here drew on PBMCs, taken before the yellow fever booster vaccination. The receptors were gathered from a man younger than 30 who received the YFV17D yellow fever vaccine.

The rearrangement links TRBV5-6 to TRBJ2-1; 8 nucleotides align to TRBD2. Trimming cost V 6 bases and J 9 bases; bases outside gene matches: 17. This CDR3 is 16 amino acids long. Per germline, CDR1 SGHDT and CDR2 YYEEEE. The chain's CDR3 is CASISGQRGRPGEQFF. CDR3 in DNA: TGTGCCAGCATATCGGGGCAGCGGGGGCGACCGGGTGAGCAGTTCTTC.

This clonotype was seen a few times. The chain combines TRBV9 with TRBJ2-7, with a possible D match to TRBD2 (5 bases). Germline V gene sequence: CDR1 SGDLS, CDR2 YYNGEE. The CDR3 totals 11 residues. This chain's CDR3 is CASSPRGLGVV. The CDR3 region has the DNA TGTGCCAGCAGCCCCCGCGGACTGGGTGTCGTC.

The V call is TRBV7-2, the J call TRBJ1-6; D unresolved. Trimming shortened V by 1 base and J by 8 bases, and 12 bases separated the two germline ends. The CDR3 is 15 residues long. CDR1 is SGHTA, CDR2 FQGNSA, per germline. As DNA, the CDR3 is TGTGCCAGCAGCTTAGGTCCGCTGCGGTATTCACCCCTCCACTTT. It is translated as CASSLGPLRYSPLHF.

This clonotype was seen a handful of times. The chain recombines TRBV24-1 with TRBJ2-3; 10 positions agree with TRBD1. The germline V gene has CDR1 KGHDR and CDR2 SFDVKD. J was trimmed by 3 bases and V by 2 bases; bases with no gene match: 7. The CDR3 runs to 17 residues. The CDR3 nucleotides read TGTGCCACCAGTGATTCCTCCTCGGGACAGGGGACAGATACGCAGTATTTT. Translating it yields CATSDSSSGQGTDTQYF.

This clonotype appeared a few times. The genes are TRBV29-1 and TRBJ2-2; 7 bases align to TRBD1. J gave up 1 base and V 7 bases, and 3 bases lay outside the gene matches. The CDR3 contains 13 residues. Germline V gene lookup returns CDR1 SQVTM and CDR2 ANQGSEA. This chain's CDR3 is CSAGTENTGELFF. In DNA form, the CDR3 reads TGCAGCGCCGGGACAGAGAACACCGGGGAGCTGTTTTTT.

This clonotype occurred a few times. The chain uses TRBV7-2 and TRBJ1-1; D uncertain. Trimming took off 0 bases at V and 0 bases at J, with 8 bases between the two ends. Looked up from germline, CDR1 is SGHTA and CDR2 is FQGNSA. This CDR3 has 15 residues. The CDR3 here is CASSLAVQLNTEAFF. CDR3 coding DNA: TGTGCCAGCAGCTTAGCTGTGCAGCTGAACACTGAAGCTTTCTTT.

The genes are TRBV7-9 and TRBJ1-6, with D unclear. The CDR3 sequence is 16 residues long. Per germline, CDR1 SEHNR and CDR2 FQNEAQ (reference sequence). V lost 4 bases and J lost 5, with 15 bases in between. This CDR3 reads CASSSSGLHHNSPLHF. CDR3 DNA sequence: TGTGCCAGCAGCTCATCAGGACTGCACCATAATTCACCCCTCCACTTT.

This clonotype has just a few counts. The rearrangement links TRBV2 to TRBJ1-6; perhaps TRBD1 as D (5 bases). The CDR3 has 13 residues. In germline, CDR1 is SNHLY, CDR2 FYNNEI. The V gene lost 8 bases and the J gene lost 6 bases, with 11 bases spanning the gap. CDR3 amino acids: CASVQVTNSPLHF. The DNA for the CDR3 is TGTGCCAGCGTACAGGTTACTAATTCACCCCTCCACTTT.

A few counts support this clonotype. This chain uses TRBV4-1 with TRBJ2-7; no clear D. V was trimmed by 1 base and J by 3 bases, leaving 19 bases between them. Germline loops: CDR1 MGHRA, CDR2 YSYEKL. This CDR3 comprises 17 residues. CDR3 bases: TGCGCCAGCAGCCAAGTCCCAAACGTTAGAAACCTCTACGAGCAGTACTTC. Protein: CASSQVPNVRNLYEQYF.

The rearrangement links TRBV20-1 to TRBJ1-5, with no clear D. Germline V gene sequence: CDR1 DFQATT, CDR2 SNEGSKA (reference sequence). This CDR3 is 12 amino acids long. V was trimmed by 3 bases and J by 6 bases, leaving 9 bases between them. The CDR3 DNA is TGCAGTGCTAGCACCCCTAGTCAGCCCCAGCATTTT. As protein: CSASTPSQPQHF.

This clonotype was counted between two and nine times. This chain joins TRBV6-2 or TRBV6-3 and TRBJ2-3; 7 bases fit TRBD2. V lost 10 bases and J lost 0; bases outside the gene matches: 1. From germline, CDR1 is MNHEY and CDR2 SVGEGT. This CDR3 comprises 12 residues. CDR3 loop: CATGRSTDTQYF. The CDR3 coding sequence is TGTGCCACCGGGAGGAGCACAGATACGCAGTATTTT.

This clonotype turned up a few times. The rearrangement links TRBV10-1 to TRBJ2-7; 7 bases agree with TRBD1. V lost 5 bases to trimming and J lost 7 bases; unmatched junction nucleotides: 11. The CDR3 is 14 amino acids. CDR1 and CDR2 from the germline V gene are WNHNN and SYGVQD (reference sequence). The CDR3 loop reads CASSPQGSPGEQYF. Written as DNA, the CDR3 is TGCGCCAGCAGTCCACAGGGGTCTCCTGGAGAGCAGTACTTC.

In this sample, this clonotype turned up a few times. The rearrangement links TRBV6-2 or TRBV6-3 to TRBJ2-7; 11 positions agree with TRBD2. From germline, CDR1 is MNHEY and CDR2 SVGEGT. This CDR3 contains 16 residues. V was pared by 0 bases and J by 4 bases, with 5 bases of the junction left unmatched. The CDR3 protein is CASSYSPGLADYEQYF. The DNA of the CDR3 is TGTGCCAGCAGTTACTCTCCGGGACTAGCGGATTACGAGCAGTACTTC.

This clonotype was counted ten times or more. The J gene is TRBJ2-5, the V gene TRBV4-3, with 8 positions matching TRBD2. The CDR3 is made up of 15 amino acids. J lost 5 bases, V lost 0 bases, and 5 bases had no gene match. Germline assignment: CDR1 LGHNA and CDR2 YSLEER. The CDR3 loop reads CASSQDGGALETQYF. Written as DNA, the CDR3 is TGCGCCAGCAGCCAAGACGGGGGGGCCCTGGAGACCCAGTACTTC.

The chain combines TRBV27 with TRBJ1-5; TRBD1 aligns across 7 bases. Germline V gene data show CDR1 as MNHEY and CDR2 as SMNVEV (reference sequence). After removal of 3 bases from V and 10 bases from J, the junction contained 9 bases not matched to a gene. The length of the CDR3 is 14 residues. This chain's CDR3 is CASSFQGGFQPQHF. The CDR3 region has the DNA TGTGCCAGCAGTTTCCAGGGGGGGTTCCAACCCCAGCATTTT.

In this sample, this clonotype turned up a few times. J is TRBJ1-6 and V is TRBV6-6; D ambiguous. Germline V gives CDR1 MNHNY, CDR2 SVGAGI (reference sequence). This CDR3 has 11 amino acids. V was clipped by 5 bases and J by 9 bases, with 5 bases between them. The CDR3 region has the DNA TGTGCCAGCAGTAAACTTTCACCCCTCCACTTT. Its protein is CASSKLSPLHF.